Listed below are T cell receptor beta chains from one sample, sequenced in a study of cytomegalovirus exposure and HLA in healthy donors. Measured with immunoSEQ multiplex PCR; TCRdb has only the in-frame clones, and not every one. This sample's clone table lists under 65,000 clones. The sequenced sample was PBMCs. Source of these receptors: a woman aged 25-40 years in good health and CMV-seropositive. Both conserved end residues are part of each CDR3.

cdr3_length	v_call	j_call	cdr3_aa
14	TRBV7-9	TRBJ2-5	CASSARDRAETQYF
13	TRBV13	TRBJ1-2	CASSSGQGSGYTF
13	TRBV6-5	TRBJ1-6	CASTGTGVSPLHF
14	TRBV4-1	TRBJ2-7	CASSQGSGSYEQYF
13	TRBV7-3	TRBJ2-7	CASSLAGAGEQYF
15	TRBV9	TRBJ2-3	CASSVATSGGHTQYF
12	TRBV7-9	TRBJ1-5	CASSRTDQPQHF
17	TRBV5-1	TRBJ1-4	CASSPGTGVGINEKLFF
13	TRBV19	TRBJ2-5	CASSMLGGETQYF
15	TRBV19	TRBJ1-1	CASSSWGGMRTEAFF
12	TRBV7-3	TRBJ2-1	CASSDGGGEQFF
14	TRBV15	TRBJ2-7	CATSRDGTSSEQYF
13	TRBV5-6	TRBJ2-7	CASSLTGGYEQYF
19	TRBV5-1	TRBJ2-2	CASRGPPGQAYANTGELFF
15	TRBV28	TRBJ2-5	CASSPSAGGGETQYF
14	TRBV7-9	TRBJ1-5	CASSRTGLGKPQHF